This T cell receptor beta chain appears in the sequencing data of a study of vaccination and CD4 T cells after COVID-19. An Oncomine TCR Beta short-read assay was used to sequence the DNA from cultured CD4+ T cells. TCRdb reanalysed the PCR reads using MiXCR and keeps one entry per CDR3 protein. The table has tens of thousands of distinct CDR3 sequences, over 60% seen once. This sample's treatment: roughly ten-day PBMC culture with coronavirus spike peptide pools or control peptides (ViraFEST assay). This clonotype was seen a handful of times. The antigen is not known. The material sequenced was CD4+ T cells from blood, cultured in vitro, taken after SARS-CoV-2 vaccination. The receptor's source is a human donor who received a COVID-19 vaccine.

The CDR3 DNA sequence: TGTGCCTGGAGTGTTACAAGCGGGGGGTCAGGGACCCAGTACTTC. Protein product: CAWSVTSGGSGTQYF. The chain employs TRBV30 and TRBJ2-5; TRBD2 matches 9 bases. Per the germline V gene, CDR1 is GTSNPN and CDR2 is SVGIG (reference sequence). V trimming: 0 bases; J trimming: 7 bases; junction bases outside the gene matches: 9. The CDR3 runs 15 residues.